These 30 T cell receptor beta chains were sequenced from one sample in a study of blood T cells in healthy people across ages. Through a sample-barcoded 5' primer and a J-beta primer mix, a second PCR was run for roughly 6 to 11 cycles. TCRdb fed the 5' RACE reads into MiXCR, producing one record per CDR3 protein. This sample has fewer than 1.5 million distinct CDR3 sequences; 42% occur once, and the top ten carry 7.9%. Input material: blood. The receptor source for this set is a woman in her late teens or twenties in good health.

The genes are TRBV2 and TRBJ2-3, with 8 bases aligning to TRBD1. V shed 7 bases, J shed 5 bases, and the junction held 11 bases outside the gene matches. Germline V gene sequence: CDR1 SNHLY, CDR2 FYNNEI. The CDR3 runs to 15 residues. DNA for the CDR3: TGTGCCAGCACTCCGGACAGGGTTACAAAAGATACGCAGTATTTT. Amino acid sequence: CASTPDRVTKDTQYF.

This clonotype occurred once. One junction end disagrees with the germline gene, perhaps due to a read error. The chain joins TRBV6-6 to TRBJ2-1; 13 positions agree with TRBD2. The CDR3 has 15 amino acids. Germline values: CDR1 MNHNY, CDR2 SVGAGI (reference sequence). The CDR3 coding sequence is TGTGCCGGCAGTCCTAGGACTAGCGGGAGTTCTGAGCAGTTCTTC. As protein: CAGSPRTSGSSEQFF.

This chain joins TRBV20-1 and TRBJ2-5; TRBD1 aligns across 9 bases. TRBJ2-7 matches the DNA end more closely, so the J call is doubtful. The CDR3 length is 15 residues. CDR1 and CDR2 from the germline V gene are DFQATT and SNEGSKA (reference sequence). This CDR3 reads CSAREVGTGLDEQYF. CDR3 coding DNA: TGCAGTGCTAGAGAGGTCGGGACAGGGTTGGACGAGCAGTACTTC.

The chain is built from TRBV6-5 and TRBJ2-7; 7 bases fit TRBD2. V was pared by 5 bases and J by 2 bases, with 6 bases of the junction left unmatched. The CDR3 covers 14 residues. The germline CDR1 and CDR2 sequences are MNHEY and SVGAGI. In DNA, the CDR3 is TGTGCCAGCAGTGAGACTAGCCGTCCCTACGAGCAGTACTTC. Residues: CASSETSRPYEQYF.

V and J are TRBV27 and TRBJ2-1; 9 bases align to TRBD1. Germline V CDR1 and CDR2: MNHEY, SMNVEV (reference sequence). Trimming took 5 bases from V and 3 from J; bases not matched to a gene: 5. The CDR3 has 15 residues. CDR3 DNA: TGTGCCAGCAGTCCCGGGACAGGGAACTACAATGAGCAGTTCTTC. Protein product: CASSPGTGNYNEQFF.

This clonotype was seen a handful of times. The chain employs TRBV5-1 and TRBJ2-3; possibly TRBD2 for D (6 bases). V was pared by 4 bases and J by 4 bases, with 10 bases between. CDR1 is SGHRS and CDR2 is YFSETQ in the germline V gene. This CDR3 is built from 13 residues. The CDR3 DNA reads TGCGCCAGCAGCGTCGGGACTTCAGATACGCAGTATTTT. Its protein is CASSVGTSDTQYF.

With respect to this clonotype: It may be a read error: a sequence one base away is much more abundant. The V gene is TRBV20-1, the J gene TRBJ1-2; D ambiguous. The germline gives CDR1 DFQATT, CDR2 SNEGSKA (reference sequence). The CDR3 extends over 10 amino acids. The chain's CDR3 is CSAGNCGYTF. CDR3 in DNA: TGCAGTGCTGGGAACTGTGGCTACACCTTC.

This clonotype was seen a handful of times. The genes are TRBV20-1 and TRBJ2-1; either TRBD1 or TRBD2 may supply D (5 bases each). The CDR3 contains 13 residues. Per germline, CDR1 DFQATT and CDR2 SNEGSKA (reference sequence). Between the trimmed V and J ends, which lost 6 bases and 0 bases, there was a span of 9 bases. CDR3 coding DNA: TGCAGTGCCGAGAGGGGCTCCTACAATGAGCAGTTCTTC. Its translation is CSAERGSYNEQFF.

This chain uses TRBV5-1 with TRBJ2-1; 8 bases align to TRBD1. CDR1 SGHRS and CDR2 YFSETQ come from the germline V gene. With 3 bases clipped from V and 8 bases from J, the junction kept 10 bases outside the gene matches. The CDR3 has 15 amino acids. The CDR3 sequence: CASSSGQGSGYEQFF. DNA of the CDR3: TGCGCCAGCAGCTCTGGACAGGGATCAGGCTATGAGCAGTTCTTC.

This clonotype was seen only once. The junction departs from germline at one end; a sequencing error may be responsible. The chain recombines TRBV25-1 with TRBJ2-3, with 7 bases fitting TRBD2. The CDR3 totals 16 residues. Germline lookup yields CDR1 MGHDK and CDR2 SYGVNS. The CDR3 nucleotides are TGTGCCAGCAGTAAATATAGCGGGCGGGCACAAGATACGCAGTATTTT. This translates into CASSKYSGRAQDTQYF.

The V call is TRBV7-9, the J call TRBJ2-7; TRBD2 aligns across 11 bases. CDR1 and CDR2 (germline): SEHNR, FQNEAQ (reference sequence). V lost 5 bases to trimming and J lost 5 bases; unmatched junction nucleotides: 8. This CDR3 has 15 residues. CDR3 sequence: CASSARLAGFDEQYF. The CDR3 DNA reads as TGTGCCAGCAGCGCTCGACTAGCGGGATTCGACGAGCAGTACTTC.

This clonotype appeared once. This sequence joins TRBV28 and TRBJ1-1; 7 bases line up with TRBD1. Germline V lookup: CDR1 MDHEN, CDR2 SYDVKM. The ends lost 7 bases at V and 11 bases at J; junction bases unmatched: 16. This CDR3 has 14 residues. This CDR3 is CASTKIGGYPEAFF. The DNA for the CDR3 is TGTGCCAGCACAAAAATAGGGGGCTACCCGGAGGCTTTCTTT. Using reference TRBV28 and TRBJ1-1 for the parts outside the CDR3, the full variable domain is DVKVTQSSRYLVKRTGEKVFLECVQDMDHENMFWYRQDPGLGLRLIYFSYDVKMKEKGDIPEGYSVSREKKERFSLILESASTNQTSMYLCASTKIGGYPEAFFGQGTRLTVV.

This clonotype was counted ten times or more. The gene calls are TRBV2 and TRBJ2-1; D unresolved. V lost 4 bases and J 4 bases, leaving 5 bases between the germline ends. The germline gives CDR1 SNHLY, CDR2 FYNNEI. The CDR3 has 12 residues. CDR3 bases: TGTGCCAGCAGTGCTGGGTACAATGAGCAGTTCTTC. Residues: CASSAGYNEQFF.

This clonotype was found many times. The chain uses TRBV11-2 and TRBJ2-1, with a possible D match to TRBD2 (6 bases). The V end lost 2 bases, the J end lost 4 bases, and 9 bases lay between the germline ends. The CDR3 has 14 amino acids. Germline V gene lookup returns CDR1 SGHAT and CDR2 FQNNGV. CDR3: CASSLSGTYNEQFF. The CDR3 nucleotides are TGTGCCAGCAGCTTATCCGGGACTTACAATGAGCAGTTCTTC.

On this clonotype itself: A much more abundant neighbour one base away suggests this may be a read error. The J gene is TRBJ2-7, the V gene TRBV12-3 or TRBV12-4, with 14 bases that match TRBD2. CDR3 length: 17 residues. The CDR3 DNA reads as TGTGCCAGCAGTTTGGGACTAGCGGGAGTGCGCTCCGACGAGCAGTACTTC. The encoded protein is CASSLGLAGVRSDEQYF.

Only a few counts were recorded for this clonotype. This chain connects TRBV2 to TRBJ1-5; 8 positions agree with TRBD1. Germline CDR1 and CDR2: SNHLY and FYNNEI. CDR3 size: 15 residues. J was trimmed by 2 bases and V by 3 bases; bases with no gene match: 3. The CDR3: CASSDQGARNQPQHF. In DNA, the CDR3 is TGTGCCAGCAGTGACCAGGGGGCACGCAATCAGCCCCAGCATTTT.

This clonotype was counted a single time. The V call is TRBV7-9, the J call TRBJ2-7, with 9 bases aligning to TRBD1. The germline CDR1 and CDR2 sequences are SEHNR and FQNEAQ (reference sequence). V dropped 4 bases and J dropped 4; count of bases not matched to a gene: 5. The CDR3 spans 14 residues. The CDR3 region has the DNA TGTGCCAGCAGCTCCCTGACAGGGGGGTACGAGCAGTACTTC. Protein: CASSSLTGGYEQYF.

The rearrangement joins TRBV2 to TRBJ1-2; weak D call: TRBD1 (6 bases). The CDR3 length is 13 residues. Germline V gene data show CDR1 as SNHLY and CDR2 as FYNNEI. Trimming stripped 6 bases from V and 5 bases from J, with 13 bases between. CDR3 nucleotides: TGTGCCAGCAGAGGACAGCTGACTTATGGCTACACCTTC. This codes for CASRGQLTYGYTF.

CDR3 residues: CASSVGPAGSSYEQYF. CDR3 coding DNA: TGTGCCAGCAGCGTAGGTCCAGCTGGGAGCTCCTACGAGCAGTACTTC. This chain uses TRBV9 with TRBJ2-7, with D maybe TRBD2 (5 bases). The V gene's germline CDR1 is SGDLS and CDR2 YYNGEE. V was trimmed by 0 bases and J by 0 bases, leaving 13 bases between them. The CDR3 runs 16 residues.

This chain joins TRBV28 and TRBJ2-7; 7 positions match TRBD2. The CDR3 is 15 amino acids. Trimming at V came to 2 bases and at J to 5 bases, leaving 9 bases not matched to a gene. CDR1 and CDR2 (germline): MDHEN, SYDVKM. CDR3 residues: CASSLPGTILHEQYF. CDR3 DNA: TGTGCCAGCAGTTTACCCGGGACTATTTTACACGAGCAGTACTTC.

A remark on this clonotype: A much bigger clone sits one base away, suggesting this may be a read error. The J gene is TRBJ2-1, the V gene TRBV9; no reliable D call. This CDR3 is 13 amino acids long. From germline, CDR1 is SGDLS and CDR2 YYNGEE. The CDR3 loop reads CAISAHPLNEQFF. CDR3 DNA sequence: TGTGCCATCAGCGCCCATCCCTTGAATGAGCAGTTCTTC. The whole variable domain, filled in from reference TRBV9 and TRBJ2-1, reads DSGVTQTPKHLITATGQRVTLRCSPRSGDLSVYWYQQSLDQGLQFLIQYYNGEERAKGNILERFSAQQFPDLHSELNLSSLELGDSALYFCAISAHPLNEQFFGPGTRLTVL.

This chain uses TRBV2 with TRBJ2-3; possibly TRBD2 for D (5 bases). The length of the CDR3 is 14 residues. Trimming removed 7 bases from V and 1 base from J, with 12 bases in between. Germline values: CDR1 SNHLY, CDR2 FYNNEI. The CDR3 DNA follows: TGTGCCAGCAAAACGGACTTGGGCACAGATACGCAGTATTTT. Translation gives CASKTDLGTDTQYF.

This clonotype was observed a few times. This chain connects TRBV7-2 to TRBJ2-1; D may correspond to TRBD1 or TRBD2 (6 bases each). The CDR3 spans 16 residues. Trimming stripped 4 bases from V and 4 bases from J, with 17 bases between. CDR1 SGHTA and CDR2 FQGNSA come from the germline V gene. In DNA form, the CDR3 reads TGTGCCAGCAGCTCCCGGGTTTCGGGGGCTTACAATGAGCAGTTCTTC. It is translated as CASSSRVSGAYNEQFF.

This clonotype was recorded a few times. The chain uses TRBV18 and TRBJ2-6; D call uncertain. This CDR3 has 19 amino acids. The germline CDR1 and CDR2 sequences are KGHSH and LQKENI. V shed 1 base and J shed 0 bases, with 16 bases lying between them. The CDR3 DNA is TGTGCCAGCTCACCACGAGACGGTGCAATCCCCTCTGGGGCCAACGTCCTGACTTTC. Its translation is CASSPRDGAIPSGANVLTF.

This clonotype was found a few times. The chain carries TRBV10-2 and TRBJ2-7, with TRBD1 matching over 9 bases. This CDR3 has 16 residues. The germline CDR1 and CDR2 sequences are WSHSY and SAAADI. V was pared by 1 base and J by 4 bases, with 8 bases of the junction left unmatched. The CDR3 region has the DNA TGCGCCAGCAGTGAGTTGGGACAGGGTGAAGGGTACGAGCAGTACTTC. This codes for CASSELGQGEGYEQYF.

This chain links TRBV7-6 with TRBJ2-1; D is perhaps TRBD2 (5 bases). The CDR3 is 14 amino acids. Trimming shortened V by 1 base and J by 7 bases, and 11 bases separated the two germline ends. CDR1 and CDR2 (germline): SGHVS, FNYEAQ. The CDR3 DNA reads as TGTGCCAGCAGCTTAGGGGGAGTGGGGAATGAGCAGTTCTTC. It codes for CASSLGGVGNEQFF.

V and J are TRBV4-1 and TRBJ2-5; 9 bases align to TRBD2. In germline, CDR1 is MGHRA, CDR2 YSYEKL. The junction had 8 bases not matched to a gene; V was cut back by 1 base and J by 5 bases. The CDR3 spans 16 residues. In DNA, the CDR3 is TGCGCCAGCAGCCAAGTCGTAGCGGGGGAGGGGGAGACCCAGTACTTC. Amino acid sequence: CASSQVVAGEGETQYF.

This clonotype appeared many times. The V gene is TRBV4-1, the J gene TRBJ2-5; 7 bases fit TRBD2. V gave up 4 bases and J gave up 5 bases; unmatched junction bases: 10. This CDR3 is 15 amino acids long. Looked up from germline, CDR1 is MGHRA and CDR2 is YSYEKL. Here the CDR3 DNA reads TGCGCCAGCAGCCCCGCGGGAGACCCCCGTGAGACCCAGTACTTC. Its translation is CASSPAGDPRETQYF.

The chain uses TRBV19 and TRBJ2-1; D could derive from TRBD1 or TRBD2 (6 bases each). Per the germline V gene, CDR1 is LNHDA and CDR2 is SQIVND (reference sequence). The CDR3 runs to 14 residues. Trimming shortened V by 8 bases and J by 7 bases, and 18 bases separated the two germline ends. The CDR3 DNA reads as TGTGCCAGTGGTACGTTGGAGGGGGGTAATGAGCAGTTCTTC. Translating gives CASGTLEGGNEQFF.

The V call is TRBV20-1, the J call TRBJ2-1; 9 nucleotides agree with TRBD1. The CDR3 has 16 residues. Germline values: CDR1 DFQATT, CDR2 SNEGSKA (reference sequence). V shed 2 bases, J shed 1 base, and the junction held 6 bases outside the gene matches. This CDR3 reads CSARPQGARSYNEQFF. The CDR3 coding sequence is TGCAGTGCTAGACCACAGGGGGCTAGGTCCTACAATGAGCAGTTCTTC.